This TCR beta chain comes out of a study of blood T cells in healthy people across ages. A second about 6 to 11 cycle PCR used barcoded and J-beta primers. TCRdb reprocessed the 5' RACE reads with MiXCR, giving one entry per CDR3 protein. The sample records 1 million or so distinct CDR3 sequences, more than 40% being singletons. Study conclusions and caveats: Expanded clonotype shifts may have been confounded, as the donors had an unknown CMV status.

This clonotype was seen more than once but under ten times. Its antigen is currently unknown. CDR3 length: 15 amino acids. Germline V lookup: CDR1 MDHEN, CDR2 SYDVKM. V was cut by 0 bases and J by 2 bases, with 10 bases left in between. The sequence was collected from a woman aged 55 to 70 in good health. The chain joins TRBV28 to TRBJ2-5; D is perhaps TRBD1 (6 bases). Source material: blood. CDR3: CASSLWGAGQETQYF. Written as DNA, the CDR3 is TGTGCCAGCAGTTTATGGGGGGCCGGGCAAGAGACCCAGTACTTC.